The source of this T cell receptor beta chain is a study of blood T cell repertoires in COVID-19 (dated by TCRdb to 2020 to 2021). Describing the broader study: Collaborator samples came from the United States, Italy and Spain and covered acute and convalescent phases of COVID-19. The material from the prospective study consisted of cDNA or gDNA derived from T cells, B-cell-depleted T cells, or PBMCs. The dataset comprised deeply sampled blood TCRbeta repertoires from subjects exposed to, actively infected with, or recovered from COVID-19. A freely available public database, intended as a resource for researchers studying the immune response to SARS-CoV-2, is where the repertoires were released. Samples came from the ongoing ImmuneRACE study (first 160 participants) plus 1,254 subjects from 6 global collaborators. Nearly every sample came with metadata listing a de-identified subject ID, COVID-19 status, age in years and sex. Where available, HLA class I and class II types were obtained from metadata supplied by the sample provider rather than from assay-based typing. Findings and caveats that apply to the study as a whole: How much clinical and demographic metadata was included differed by source and by participant, and the metadata was provided uncurated.

Whole blood was collected in K2EDTA tubes by collaborating institutions according to the institutions' own protocols. For TCRbeta analysis, collaborators shipped samples in one of three forms: frozen whole blood, isolated PBMCs, or DNA extracted from either of those sample types. A word on this clone: Its antigen has not been determined. Per-nucleotide qualities are absent, and no much larger clonotype sits a single base away.

TCRbeta CDR3 regions were amplified from genomic DNA using the immunoSEQ Assay, a bias-controlled multiplex PCR. As for how the authors treated the data: Nucleated cell counts per sample were estimated from amplification of reference gene primers within the assay. Sequence reads were collapsed and filtered to measure the absolute abundance of every unique TCRbeta CDR3 rearrangement. Productive Simpson clonality was computed per sample as the square root of Simpson's diversity index over productive rearrangements. As stored in TCRdb, this immuneACCESS dataset retains in-frame rearrangements with V and J assigned. A fraction of the clones does not appear; measured against another copy, unresolved V genes explain less than half of the discrepancy, and the remainder lacks a known reason. V, J and clone size reflect that table, while D and trimming were determined from the DNA. The sample table lists about 56,000 clones, 80% to 90% of them with a count of one. The biggest ten clones account for about 18% of the sample.

Cut back by 2 bases and 2 bases, the V and J ends lie 3 bases apart. Its CDR3 holds 13 amino acids, cysteine through phenylalanine. The CDR3 DNA has 39 bases and is translated from base 1. The sequencing sample was made of peripheral blood. The TCR was taken from a human donor in a cohort sampled during active COVID-19. Rearrangement joined TRBV12-3 or TRBV12-4 to TRBJ2-2, with no confidently assigned D gene. The nucleotides are TGTGCCAGCAGTTTACCAAACACCGGGGAGCTGTTTTTT. Its protein product is CASSLPNTGELFF.